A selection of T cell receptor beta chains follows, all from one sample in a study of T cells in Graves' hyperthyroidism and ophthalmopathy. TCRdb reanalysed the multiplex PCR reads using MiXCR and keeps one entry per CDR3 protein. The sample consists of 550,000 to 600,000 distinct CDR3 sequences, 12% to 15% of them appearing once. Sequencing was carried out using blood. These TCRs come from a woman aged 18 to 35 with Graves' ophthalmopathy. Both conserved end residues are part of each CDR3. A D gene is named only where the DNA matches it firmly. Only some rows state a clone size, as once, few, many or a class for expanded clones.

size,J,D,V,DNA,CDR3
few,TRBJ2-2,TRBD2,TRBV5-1,TGCGCCAGCAGCTTAACTAGCGGGAGCCCCGGGGAGCTGTTTTTT,CASSLTSGSPGELFF
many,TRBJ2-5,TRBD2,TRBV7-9,TGTGCCAGCAGGCGGGGGGGGCAAGAGACCCAGTACTTC,CASRRGGQETQYF
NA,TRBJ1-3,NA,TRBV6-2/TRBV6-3,TGTGCCAGCAGCCCCGGAAGATGGGACAGAAACACCATATATTTT,CASSPGRWDRNTIYF
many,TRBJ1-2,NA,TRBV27,TGTGCCAGCAGTTTTTCGGGGGAGAGGAACTATGGCTACACCTTC,CASSFSGERNYGYTF
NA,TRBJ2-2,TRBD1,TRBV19,TGTGCCAGTAGTAGGGGACAGGGCACCGGGGAGCTGTTTTTT,CASSRGQGTGELFF
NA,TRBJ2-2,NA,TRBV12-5,TGTGCTAGTGGTTCCCGTGGCGGGGAGCTGTTTTTT,CASGSRGGELFF
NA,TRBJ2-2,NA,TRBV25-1,TGTGCCAGCAGTGCCCAGACATTACTCACCGGGGAGCTGTTTTTT,CASSAQTLLTGELFF
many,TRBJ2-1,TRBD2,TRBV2,TGTGCCAGCAGTGATTCTCTCGTGAGGGCTAGCGGGAATAGGCTAGACTACAATGAGCAGTTCTTC,CASSDSLVRASGNRLDYNEQFF
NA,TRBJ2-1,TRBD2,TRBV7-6,TGTGCCAGCAGCTCCGTAGCGGGGGGGAGGCAGTTCTTC,CASSSVAGGRQFF
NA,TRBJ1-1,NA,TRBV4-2,TGTGCCAGCAGCCAACATGGAGGGGAGGCCACTGAAGCTTTCTTT,CASSQHGGEATEAFF
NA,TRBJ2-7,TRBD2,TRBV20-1,TGCAGTGCTAGAGTAGCGGGATCGACCGGGGAGCAGTACTTC,CSARVAGSTGEQYF
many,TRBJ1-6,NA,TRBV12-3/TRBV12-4,TGTGCCAGCAGTTCGGGCCCTAGTTCACCCCTCCACTTT,CASSSGPSSPLHF
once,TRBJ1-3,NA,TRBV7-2,TGTGCCAGCAGCTTAGGGGGGAGCTCTGGAAACACCATATATTTT,CASSLGGSSGNTIYF
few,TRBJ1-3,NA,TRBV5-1,TGCGCCAGCAGCTTGGACTGGGGTATATCTGGAAACACCATATATTTT,CASSLDWGISGNTIYF
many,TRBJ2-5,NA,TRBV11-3,TGTGCCAGCTCTACGGCGTTACAGACTACAAAAGAGACCCAGTACTTC,CASSTALQTTKETQYF
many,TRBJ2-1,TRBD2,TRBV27,TGTGCCAGCAGTTTGACTAGCGGGAGGGCCTACAATGAGCAGTTCTTC,CASSLTSGRAYNEQFF
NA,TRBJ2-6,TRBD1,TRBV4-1,TGCGCCAGCAGCCACAGGACAGGGAAATCTGGGGCCAACGTCCTGACTTTC,CASSHRTGKSGANVLTF
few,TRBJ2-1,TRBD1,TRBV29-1,TGCAGCGTCTCCGGTGGACAGGGGACTGATGAGCAGTTCTTC,CSVSGGQGTDEQFF
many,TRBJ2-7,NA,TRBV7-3,TGTGCCAGCAGCTTATGGGGGGCCCCTTCTCCCGAGCAGTACTTC,CASSLWGAPSPEQYF
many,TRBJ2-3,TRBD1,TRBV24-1,TGTGCCACCAGTGATTTAACAGGGGGCGTGGATAGAGATACGCAGTATTTT,CATSDLTGGVDRDTQYF
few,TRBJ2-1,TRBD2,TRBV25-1,TGTGCCAGCAGTGAAGACAGTCCTCAGCGGGGCTCACCCCTATCCTACAATGAGCAGTTCTTC,CASSEDSPQRGSPLSYNEQFF
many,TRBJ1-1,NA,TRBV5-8,TGTGCCAGCAGCTTGGGATTTAAGTACATGAACACTGAAGCTTTCTTT,CASSLGFKYMNTEAFF
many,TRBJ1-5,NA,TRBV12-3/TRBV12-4,TGTGCCAGCAACATCGTGGGGGGGGGCCAGCCCCAGCATTTT,CASNIVGGGQPQHF
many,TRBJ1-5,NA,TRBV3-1,TGTGCCAGCAGCCGGTCGGGAGGGAATCAGCCCCAGCATTTT,CASSRSGGNQPQHF
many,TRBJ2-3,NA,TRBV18,TGTGCCAGCTCACCATCAGGGCGGACCACAGATACGCAGTATTTT,CASSPSGRTTDTQYF
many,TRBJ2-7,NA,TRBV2,TGTGCCAGCAGTGAAGCGCTTCCGAGGATAGGCTACGAGCAGTACTTC,CASSEALPRIGYEQYF
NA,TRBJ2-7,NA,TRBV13,TGTGCCAGCAGGTTTAAGGGTAGATCCTACGAGCAGTACTTC,CASRFKGRSYEQYF
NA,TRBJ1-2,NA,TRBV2,TGTGCCAGCAGTCACATCCGCGGGAGCACTAACTATGGCTACACCTTC,CASSHIRGSTNYGYTF
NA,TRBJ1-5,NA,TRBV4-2,TGTGCCAGCAGCCAAGAAGTTCGAAGCAATCAGCCCCAGCATTTT,CASSQEVRSNQPQHF
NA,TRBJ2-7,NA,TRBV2,TGTGCCAGCAGTGAGGAGCGGAACCTCGCCTGGGAGCAGTACTTC,CASSEERNLAWEQYF
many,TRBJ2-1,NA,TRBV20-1,TGCAGTGCTACCGGGCTTATCTACAATGAGCAGTTCTTC,CSATGLIYNEQFF
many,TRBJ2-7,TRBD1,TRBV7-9,TGTGCCAGCAGCTCGCGGGACAGGACCTACGAGCAGTACTTC,CASSSRDRTYEQYF
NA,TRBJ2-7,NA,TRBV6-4,TGTGCCAGCAGTGACTCGTACTCCATATACGAGCAGTACTTC,CASSDSYSIYEQYF
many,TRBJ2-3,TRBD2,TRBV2,TGTGCCAGCAAAGGCGGGAGGGGGGCAGATACGCAGTATTTT,CASKGGRGADTQYF
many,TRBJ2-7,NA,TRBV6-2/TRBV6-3,TGTGCCAGCAGTTACACGGGGCGAGTTGGCGAGCAGTACTTC,CASSYTGRVGEQYF
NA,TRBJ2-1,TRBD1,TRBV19,TGTGCCAGTAGTATACTTCAGGGGGCGTACAATGAGCAGTTCTTC,CASSILQGAYNEQFF
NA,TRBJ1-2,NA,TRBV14,TGTGCCAGCAGCCGGGCGGAGTATGGCTACACCTTC,CASSRAEYGYTF
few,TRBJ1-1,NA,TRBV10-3,TGTGCCATCAGCTTATCCGGTAACACTGAAGCTTTCTTT,CAISLSGNTEAFF
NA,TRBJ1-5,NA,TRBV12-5,TGTGCTAGTGGTTTTGAAGGGGGCAATCAGCCCCAGCATTTT,CASGFEGGNQPQHF
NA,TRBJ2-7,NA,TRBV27,TGTGCCAGCCTTGGAGGGTCCGAGCAGTACTTC,CASLGGSEQYF
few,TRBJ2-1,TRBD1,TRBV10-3,TGTGCCATCAGTGAGTCGATCCTCGGCAGGGGGCAAAATGAGCAGTTCTTC,CAISESILGRGQNEQFF
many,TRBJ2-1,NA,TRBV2,TGTGCCAGCAGTGACAACCTTAGGGTGGATGAGCAGTTCTTC,CASSDNLRVDEQFF